This T cell receptor beta chain was found in a study of CD8 T cells in ankylosing spondylitis. Study results and limitations: What seemed typical of ankylosing spondylitis blood was a TCR beta motif built from roughly eight highly homologous variants.

As concerns this clonotype: Its matching antigen is unknown.

TCRdb reprocessed the 5' RACE reads with MiXCR, giving one entry per CDR3 protein. The sample consists of some 330,000 distinct CDR3 sequences, roughly 8% of them appearing once. This CDR3 spans 15 amino acids. Germline CDR1 reads SGHRS; CDR2 reads YFSETQ. The V segment lost 4 bases and the J segment 3 bases; nucleotides outside the gene matches: 5. The sequenced material came from blood, either unsorted or a sorted T cell fraction (not recorded which). This receptor was taken from a male donor with ankylosing spondylitis. The chain links TRBV5-1 to TRBJ2-3, with TRBD1 matching over 10 bases. The CDR3 DNA reads TGCGCCAGCAGCCAAGACAGGGGGCAGACAGATACGCAGTATTTT. This sequence encodes CASSQDRGQTDTQYF. Supplemented by reference TRBV5-1 and TRBJ2-3, the full variable domain reads KAGVTQTPRYLIKTRGQQVTLSCSPISGHRSVSWYQQTPGQGLQFLFEYFSETQRNKGNFPGRFSGRQFSNSRSEMNVSTLELGDSALYLCASSQDRGQTDTQYFGPGTRLTVL.